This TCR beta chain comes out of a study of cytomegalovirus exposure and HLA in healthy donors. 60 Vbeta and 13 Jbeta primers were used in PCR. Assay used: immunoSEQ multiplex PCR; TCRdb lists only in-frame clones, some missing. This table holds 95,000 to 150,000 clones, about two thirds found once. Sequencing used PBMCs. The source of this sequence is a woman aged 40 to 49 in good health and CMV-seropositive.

The CDR3 protein is CASSPVSYNEQFF. The DNA of the CDR3 is TGTGCCAGTAGTCCCGTCTCCTACAATGAGCAGTTCTTC. This chain connects TRBV19 to TRBJ2-1; no reliable D call. This CDR3 has 13 amino acids. V was shortened by 5 bases and J by 0 bases, with 5 bases between the two germline ends. Germline CDR1 reads LNHDA; CDR2 reads SQIVND (reference sequence).